A selection of T cell receptor beta chains follows, all from one sample in a study of blood T cell repertoires in COVID-19. Data came from immunoSEQ multiplex PCR; TCRdb stores just in-frame clones and leaves some out. The sample consists of around 200,000 clones, about four fifths of them appearing once. The sequenced sample was peripheral blood. The receptors originated from a human donor in a cohort sampled during active COVID-19. The CDR3 runs from the conserved cysteine through the conserved F or W. D genes are given only for firm matches. A clone size is listed for some rows: how often the clone was seen (once, few, many), or a class if it is expanded.

CASSRSGAYEQYF	TGTGCCAGCAGCCGTAGCGGGGCCTACGAGCAGTACTTC	TRBV3-1/TRBV3-2	TRBJ2-7	TRBD2	once
CASTPTGITGNTIYF	TGTGCCAGCACCCCGACGGGGATCACTGGAAACACCATATATTTT	TRBV9	TRBJ1-3	NA	few
CASHRTRFYNEQFF	TGTGCCAGCCATCGGACTAGATTCTACAATGAGCAGTTCTTC	TRBV2	TRBJ2-1	TRBD2	NA
CASSFPGQNNEKLFF	TGTGCCAGCAGCTTCCCGGGACAGAATAATGAAAAACTGTTTTTT	TRBV7-9	TRBJ1-4	TRBD1	NA
CASSRDGRGSYEQYF	TGCGCCAGCAGCCGGGACGGGAGGGGCTCCTACGAGCAGTACTTC	TRBV5-1	TRBJ2-7	TRBD2	NA
CASSLRQGIHEQYF	TGTGCCAGCAGCTTGAGGCAGGGGATCCACGAGCAGTACTTC	TRBV7-2	TRBJ2-7	NA	NA
CASSLAGGRTGELFF	TGTGCCAGCAGCTTAGCGGGGGGGCGAACCGGGGAGCTGTTTTTT	TRBV7-9	TRBJ2-2	NA	NA
CASSQVPGGGPTGELFF	TGTGCCAGCAGCCAAGTCCCGGGCGGGGGTCCCACCGGGGAGCTGTTTTTT	TRBV3-1/TRBV3-2	TRBJ2-2	TRBD2	NA
CASSWANRGNTEAFF	TGCGCCAGCAGCTGGGCCAACCGGGGGAACACTGAAGCTTTCTTT	TRBV5-1	TRBJ1-1	NA	NA
CASSSVGNQPQHF	TGTGCCAGTAGTAGTGTCGGCAATCAGCCCCAGCATTTT	TRBV19	TRBJ1-5	NA	NA
CASSRTGEANYGYTF	TGTGCCAGCAGTCGGACAGGGGAAGCTAACTATGGCTACACCTTC	TRBV6-5	TRBJ1-2	TRBD1	NA
CAREHRGSYGYTF	TGTGCCAGGGAACACAGGGGCTCCTATGGCTACACCTTC	TRBV2	TRBJ1-2	TRBD1	NA
CASSLVLQETQYF	TGCGCCAGCAGCTTGGTCCTCCAAGAGACCCAGTACTTC	TRBV5-1	TRBJ2-5	NA	NA
CASSMGQDNSPLHF	TGTGCCAGTAGTATGGGCCAGGATAATTCACCCCTCCACTTT	TRBV19	TRBJ1-6	NA	NA
CASRPEAGNTIYF	TGTGCCAGCAGACCCGAGGCGGGAAACACCATATATTTT	TRBV7-9	TRBJ1-3	NA	NA
CASSADRGQSDSPLHF	TGTGCCAGCAGCGCTGACAGGGGGCAATCGGATTCACCCCTCCACTTT	TRBV5-6	TRBJ1-6	TRBD1	NA
CASSESQGYGGSTF	TGTGCCAGCAGTGAATCCCAAGGGTACGGGGGATCTACTTTT	TRBV6-1	TRBJ1-4	NA	NA
CASSPGQGKEKLFF	TGTGCCAGCAGTCCCGGCCAGGGAAAGGAAAAACTGTTTTTT	TRBV2	TRBJ1-4	NA	NA
CATSRDEQNTDTQYF	TGTGCCACCAGCAGAGATGAACAGAACACAGATACGCAGTATTTT	TRBV15	TRBJ2-3	NA	NA
CASSLGRLAAVLHNEQFF	TGTGCCAGCAGCTTGGGAAGACTAGCGGCCGTACTTCACAATGAGCAGTTCTTC	TRBV13	TRBJ2-1	TRBD2	once
CAISDPRDRSSPLHF	TGTGCCATCAGTGACCCCCGGGACAGGAGTTCACCCCTCCACTTT	TRBV10-3	TRBJ1-6	TRBD1	few
CASSFAPGGRGANVLTF	TGTGCCAGCAGCTTCGCTCCCGGGGGTAGGGGGGCCAACGTCCTGACTTTC	TRBV7-9	TRBJ2-6	NA	NA
CASSGLGNQPQHF	TGTGCCAGCAGTGGGTTAGGCAATCAGCCCCAGCATTTT	TRBV2	TRBJ1-5	NA	few
CASSYRGGEKLFF	TGTGCCAGCAGTTACCGGGGGGGGGAAAAACTGTTTTTT	TRBV6-6	TRBJ1-4	NA	once
CASSPGGRSYGYTF	TGTGCCAGCAGCCCTGGGGGCAGATCCTATGGCTACACCTTC	TRBV11-2	TRBJ1-2	NA	NA
CASSHPRMGNTEAFF	TGCGCCAGCAGCCACCCGAGGATGGGTAACACTGAAGCTTTCTTT	TRBV4-1	TRBJ1-1	NA	few
CASTTGGGRAGYTF	TGTGCCAGCACTACAGGGGGCGGACGGGCGGGCTACACCTTC	TRBV6-5	TRBJ1-2	TRBD1	NA
CASSLVPGGESSYNEQFF	TGTGCCAGCAGCTTAGTTCCGGGGGGCGAAAGCTCCTACAATGAGCAGTTCTTC	TRBV7-9	TRBJ2-1	NA	few
CASRDREAYEQYF	TGCGCCAGCAGGGACAGGGAGGCCTACGAGCAGTACTTC	TRBV10-2	TRBJ2-7	TRBD1	NA
CASSLQPLGGYTF	TGCGCCAGCAGCTTGCAACCCCTCGGGGGCTACACCTTC	TRBV5-1	TRBJ1-2	NA	NA
CASGYLGASDQPQHF	TGTGCCAGCGGATATTTAGGGGCGTCGGATCAGCCCCAGCATTTT	TRBV2	TRBJ1-5	NA	once
CASSLGQGIGYTF	TGTGCCAGCAGCCTCGGGCAGGGGATTGGCTACACCTTC	TRBV11-1	TRBJ1-2	NA	NA
CASSLLGTGSYEQYF	TGTGCCAGCAGCTTACTGGGGACAGGGTCATACGAGCAGTACTTC	TRBV7-8	TRBJ2-7	TRBD1	NA
CASSLGSSGGTDTQYF	TGTGCCAGCAGCTTAGGCTCTAGCGGGGGCACAGATACGCAGTATTTT	TRBV7-6	TRBJ2-3	TRBD2	NA
CASSRLRGDTQYF	TGTGCCAGCAGCCGACTTCGGGGGGATACGCAGTATTTT	TRBV3-1/TRBV3-2	TRBJ2-3	NA	NA